This T cell receptor (beta chain) was recovered during a study of T-cell reconstitution after alpha-beta-depleted transplantation in children. In this sample, this clonotype turned up a few times. Preparation of the TCRbeta library was carried out with unique molecular identifiers. One entry per CDR3 protein results from TCRdb running MiXCR on the PCR reads. The table records 200,000 to 250,000 distinct CDR3 sequences, about 9.5% of them present only once. CDR3 length: 14 amino acids. Germline loops: CDR1 LNHDA, CDR2 SQIVND (reference sequence). Trimming left V 1 base short and J 5 bases short, with 6 bases between.

The chain couples TRBV19 to TRBJ2-6; no definite D call. Specimen: PBMCs from the stem cell graft donor, collected from the stem cell graft. The TCR originated in a human donor who donated a stem cell graft to a child with acute lymphoblastic leukemia. CDR3 in amino acids: CASSIGLRANVLTF. CDR3 sequence (DNA): TGTGCCAGTAGTATAGGACTTAGGGCCAACGTCCTGACTTTC. Supplemented by reference TRBV19 and TRBJ2-6, the full variable domain reads DGGITQSPKYLFRKEGQNVTLSCEQNLNHDAMYWYRQDPGQGLRLIYYSQIVNDFQKGDIAEGYSVSREKKESFPLTVTSAQKNPTAFYLCASSIGLRANVLTFGAGSRLTVL.